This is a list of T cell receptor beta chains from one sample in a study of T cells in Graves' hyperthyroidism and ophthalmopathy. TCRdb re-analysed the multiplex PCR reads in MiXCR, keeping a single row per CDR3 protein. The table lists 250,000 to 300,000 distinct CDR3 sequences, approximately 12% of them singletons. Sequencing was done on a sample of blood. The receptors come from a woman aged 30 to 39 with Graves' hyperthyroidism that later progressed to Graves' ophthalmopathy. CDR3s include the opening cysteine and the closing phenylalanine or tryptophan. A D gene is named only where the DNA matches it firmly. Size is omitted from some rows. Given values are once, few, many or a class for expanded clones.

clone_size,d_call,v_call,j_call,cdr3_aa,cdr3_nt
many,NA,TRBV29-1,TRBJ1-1,CSAQGATEAFF,TGCAGCGCCCAGGGAGCCACTGAAGCTTTCTTT
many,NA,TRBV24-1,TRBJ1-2,CATSDAGWDYGYTF,TGTGCCACCAGTGATGCAGGGTGGGACTATGGCTACACCTTC
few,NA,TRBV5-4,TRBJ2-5,CASSWQGETQYF,TGTGCCAGCAGCTGGCAAGGGGAGACCCAGTACTTC
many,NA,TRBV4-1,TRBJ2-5,CASSQVQVQETQYF,TGCGCCAGCAGCCAAGTCCAGGTCCAAGAGACCCAGTACTTC
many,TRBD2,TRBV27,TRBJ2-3,CASSPLAGVTTDTQYF,TGTGCCAGCAGTCCACTAGCGGGAGTTACAACAGATACGCAGTATTTT
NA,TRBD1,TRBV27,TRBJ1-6,CASRKGQGVNSPLHF,TGTGCCAGCAGGAAGGGCCAGGGGGTGAATTCACCCCTCCACTTT
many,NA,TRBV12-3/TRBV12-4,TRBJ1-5,CASSFVGNDQPQHF,TGTGCCAGCAGTTTTGTGGGCAACGATCAGCCCCAGCATTTT
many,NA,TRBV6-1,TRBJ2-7,CASSEALVQVFDEQYF,TGTGCCAGCAGTGAAGCGCTTGTGCAGGTGTTCGACGAGCAGTACTTC
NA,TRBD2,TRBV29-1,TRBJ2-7,CSVGTSRKIYEQYF,TGCAGCGTGGGGACTAGCCGAAAGATCTACGAGCAGTACTTC
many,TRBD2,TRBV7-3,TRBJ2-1,CASSEGTSGYNEQFF,TGTGCCAGCAGTGAGGGGACTAGCGGATACAATGAGCAGTTCTTC
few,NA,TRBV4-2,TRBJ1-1,CASSQDLSGWTEAFF,TGTGCCAGCAGCCAAGATCTATCGGGTTGGACTGAAGCTTTCTTT
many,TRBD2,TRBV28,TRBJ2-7,CASSWTSVPYEQYF,TGTGCCAGCAGTTGGACTAGCGTTCCCTACGAGCAGTACTTC
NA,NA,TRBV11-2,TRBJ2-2,CASSRAGGTGELFF,TGTGCCAGCAGCCGCGCGGGCGGCACCGGGGAGCTGTTTTTT
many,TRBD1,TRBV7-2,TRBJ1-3,CASSLKSGTGGYF,TGTGCCAGCAGCTTAAAAAGCGGGACAGGGGGATATTTT
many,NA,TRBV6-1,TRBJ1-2,CASTTLGAGYGYTF,TGTGCCAGCACCACCCTTGGGGCCGGCTATGGCTACACCTTC
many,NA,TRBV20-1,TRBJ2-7,CSAKGHGGPREQYF,TGCAGTGCTAAGGGTCACGGAGGGCCCCGAGAGCAGTACTTC
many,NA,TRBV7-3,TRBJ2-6,CASSLGRLSGANVLTF,TGTGCCAGCAGCCTGGGGCGGCTCTCTGGGGCCAACGTCCTGACTTTC
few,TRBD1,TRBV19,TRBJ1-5,CASSTGGGSNQPQHF,TGTGCCAGTAGTACAGGGGGAGGGAGCAATCAGCCCCAGCATTTT
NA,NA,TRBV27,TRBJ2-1,CASGNSLVMNEQFF,TGTGCCAGTGGGAATAGTCTGGTCATGAATGAGCAGTTCTTC
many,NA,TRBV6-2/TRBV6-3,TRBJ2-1,CASSKTYNELFF,TGTGCCAGCAGCAAAACCTACAATGAGCTGTTCTTC
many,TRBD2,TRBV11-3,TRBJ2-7,CASSVGLAGEREQYF,TGTGCCAGCAGCGTCGGACTAGCGGGAGAGCGCGAGCAGTACTTC
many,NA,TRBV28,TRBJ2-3,CASSSPSGVGDTQYF,TGTGCCAGCAGTTCCCCCTCCGGGGTCGGGGATACGCAGTATTTT
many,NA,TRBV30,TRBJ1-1,CAWSTTIGEAFF,TGTGCCTGGAGTACGACGATAGGTGAAGCTTTCTTT
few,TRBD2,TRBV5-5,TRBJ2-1,CASSVAGEDNEQFF,TGTGCCAGCAGCGTAGCGGGAGAGGACAATGAGCAGTTCTTC
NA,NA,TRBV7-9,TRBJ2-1,CASSSLDKVSQFF,TGTGCCAGCAGCTCCCTCGACAAAGTGAGCCAGTTCTTC
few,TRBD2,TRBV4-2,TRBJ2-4,CASSQDRATSGAKNIQYF,TGTGCCAGCAGCCAAGATAGGGCGACTAGCGGAGCCAAAAACATTCAGTACTTC
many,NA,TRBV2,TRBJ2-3,CASSEESTDTQYF,TGTGCCAGCAGTGAAGAAAGCACAGATACGCAGTATTTT
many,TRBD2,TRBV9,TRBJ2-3,CASSVAIAGERTDTQYF,TGTGCCAGCAGCGTAGCAATAGCGGGAGAAAGAACAGATACGCAGTATTTT
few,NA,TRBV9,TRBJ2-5,CASSVGAPSWETQYF,TGTGCCAGCAGCGTAGGGGCCCCGAGCTGGGAGACCCAGTACTTC